The clone carrying this T cell receptor beta chain was detected ten times or more. Its antigen remains unknown. Looked up from germline, CDR1 is ENHRY and CDR2 is SYGVKD. The CDR3 has 14 amino acids. The V and J ends lost 7 bases and 1 base, in that order; junction bases with no gene match: 6. TCR beta CDR3 regions were amplified from RNA. The study used the HTBI primer set for a first-round RT-PCR of the TCR CDR3. MiXCR was run by TCRdb on the multiplex PCR reads, yielding one entry per CDR3 protein. The sample consists of 300,000 or so distinct CDR3 sequences, approximately 17% of them appearing once. Clinicians diagnosed patients from clinical symptoms, serum thyroxine and TRAb, thyroid ultrasound and orbital computed tomography. The record originates from a study of T cells in Graves' hyperthyroidism and ophthalmopathy. Study overall: Pretreatment peripheral blood was obtained at initial diagnosis.

Study results and caveats: The blood repertoire included most of the expanded thyroid clonotypes above 0.001. Before onset, by a median of approximately 6.2 months, the model predicted ophthalmopathy.

The sequence was obtained from a man aged 25-45 years with Graves' hyperthyroidism. The source material was blood. The chain links TRBV10-3 to TRBJ1-1, with 7 nucleotides matching TRBD1. This CDR3 reads CAITRDRSNTEAFF. CDR3 nucleotide sequence: TGTGCCATCACCCGGGACAGATCGAACACTGAAGCTTTCTTT.